The 14 T cell receptor beta chains below were found in one sample sequenced in a study of blood T cell repertoires in COVID-19. Libraries were prepared by immunoSEQ multiplex PCR; TCRdb keeps only in-frame clonotypes and omits some of them. The profile shows about 50,000 clones, about 82% of them singletons. The sample taken for sequencing was peripheral blood. The origin of the receptors is a woman aged 60-75 years with acute or convalescent COVID-19.

The genes are TRBV4-1 and TRBJ1-2; the match to TRBD1 covers 7 bases. V shed 5 bases and J 4 bases; nucleotides not matched to a gene: 7. The CDR3 is made up of 14 amino acids. Germline assignment: CDR1 MGHRA and CDR2 YSYEKL. The CDR3 bases are TGCGCCAGCAGCACCGACAGGGTTGGCTATGGCTACACCTTC. Protein: CASSTDRVGYGYTF.

The J gene is TRBJ2-7, the V gene TRBV27; D not resolved. CDR3 length: 14 amino acids. Trimming shortened V by 4 bases and J by 5 bases, and 15 bases separated the two germline ends. Germline lookup yields CDR1 MNHEY and CDR2 SMNVEV (reference sequence). CDR3 protein: CASSYLGALNEQYF. DNA of the CDR3: TGTGCCAGCAGTTACTTGGGCGCTCTCAACGAGCAGTACTTC.

The V gene is TRBV5-4, the J gene TRBJ1-2, with D possibly matching TRBD1 (6 bases). The CDR3 extends over 13 amino acids. Germline V gene data show CDR1 as SGHNT and CDR2 as YYREEE (reference sequence). Trimming shortened V by 4 bases and J by 8 bases, and 15 bases separated the two germline ends. CDR3 sequence: CASSAGAGGGYTF. The CDR3 nucleotides read TGTGCCAGCAGCGCAGGGGCAGGCGGAGGCTACACCTTC. The full variable domain, completed using reference TRBV5-4 and TRBJ1-2, is ETGVTQSPTHLIKTRGQQVTLRCSSQSGHNTVSWYQQALGQGPQFIFQYYREEENGRGNFPPRFSGLQFPNYSSELNVNALELDDSALYLCASSAGAGGGYTFGSGTRLTVV.

The chain combines TRBV28 with TRBJ1-5, with 7 positions matching TRBD1. Losses at the gene ends were 5 bases for V and 0 bases for J; bases not matched to a gene: 7. Germline CDR1 and CDR2: MDHEN and SYDVKM. This CDR3 comprises 16 residues. CDR3 DNA sequence: TGTGCCAGCAGTCCATTGACAGGGCCTAGCAATCAGCCCCAGCATTTT. This gives the protein CASSPLTGPSNQPQHF.

The chain uses TRBV5-8 and TRBJ2-3; 11 bases agree with TRBD1. The CDR3 is made up of 15 amino acids. V gave up 4 bases and J gave up 3 bases; unmatched junction bases: 4. Germline-derived CDR1 and CDR2 are SGHTS and YDEGEE. For the CDR3, the DNA is TGTGCCAGCAGCCGCGGGACAGGGGGAACAGATACGCAGTATTTT. Translating it yields CASSRGTGGTDTQYF.

The gene calls are TRBV20-1 and TRBJ2-7; 8 positions agree with TRBD1. Trimming cost V 3 bases and J 6 bases; bases outside gene matches: 13. CDR1 is DFQATT, CDR2 SNEGSKA, per germline (reference sequence). The CDR3 sequence is 15 residues long. The chain's CDR3 is CSASGRLQGAGEQYF. The CDR3 DNA is TGCAGTGCTAGTGGGCGATTGCAGGGGGCGGGCGAGCAGTACTTC.

This clone was picked up a small number of times. The chain employs TRBV11-2 and TRBJ2-5, with 8 bases identical to TRBD2. Unmatched junction bases numbered 5, after V lost 3 bases and J lost 2 bases. Germline V gene sequence: CDR1 SGHAT, CDR2 FQNNGV. The length of the CDR3 is 15 residues. The CDR3 spells CASSLVTGGQETQYF. The CDR3 nucleotides read TGTGCCAGCAGCTTGGTTACGGGGGGGCAAGAGACCCAGTACTTC.

The chain has TRBV3-1 (or the pseudogene TRBV3-2) and TRBJ1-1; no clear D gene. Trimming took 4 bases from V and 5 from J, leaving 14 bases between them. The germline V gene has CDR1 LGHDT and CDR2 YNNKEL (reference sequence). This CDR3 comprises 14 residues. CDR3 amino acids: CASSLRNAGTEAFF. For the CDR3, the DNA is TGTGCCAGCAGCCTCAGAAACGCGGGAACTGAAGCTTTCTTT.

J is TRBJ1-4 and V is TRBV7-9; 7 nucleotides align to TRBD1. The CDR3 extends over 15 amino acids. Losses at the gene ends were 4 bases for V and 5 bases for J; bases not matched to a gene: 7. From germline, CDR1 is SEHNR and CDR2 FQNEAQ (reference sequence). CDR3 loop: CASSSGDSWNEKLFF. The CDR3 DNA reads as TGTGCCAGCAGCTCGGGGGACAGCTGGAATGAAAAACTGTTTTTT.

The chain employs TRBV9 and TRBJ2-3, with 9 bases lining up with TRBD2. Per germline, CDR1 SGDLS and CDR2 YYNGEE. The CDR3 length is 16 residues. After removal of 5 bases from V and 3 bases from J, the junction contained 10 bases not matched to a gene. The CDR3, as DNA: TGTGCCAGCAGTTCCCTGCCTAGCGGGAATACAGATACGCAGTATTTT. Encoded protein: CASSSLPSGNTDTQYF.

This chain joins TRBV28 and TRBJ1-1; 9 bases agree with TRBD1. J lost 9 bases, V lost 4 bases, and 6 bases had no gene match. The germline CDR1 and CDR2 sequences are MDHEN and SYDVKM. This CDR3 is 13 amino acids long. CDR3 bases: TGTGCCAGCAGTTGGACAGGGGATACAAAAGCTTTCTTT. Translating it yields CASSWTGDTKAFF.

V is TRBV9 and J is TRBJ2-2, with D possibly being TRBD1 (6 bases). CDR3 length equals 16 residues. The V gene's germline CDR1 is SGDLS and CDR2 YYNGEE. V was trimmed by 0 bases and J by 3 bases, leaving 12 bases between them. The CDR3 region has the DNA TGTGCCAGCAGCGTAGCGGCAGGGACACACACCGGGGAGCTGTTTTTT. Protein sequence: CASSVAAGTHTGELFF.

CDR3 coding DNA: TGTGCCAGCAGCCAACTGGGACAGGGGGCCTCCGGGCAGTACTTC. Translation: CASSQLGQGASGQYF. This chain links TRBV3-1 (or the pseudogene TRBV3-2) with TRBJ2-7; the match to TRBD1 covers 12 bases. Germline CDR1 LGHDT, CDR2 YNNKEL (reference sequence). The length of the CDR3 is 15 residues. Trimming took 2 bases from V and 9 from J; bases not matched to a gene: 8.

In its sample, this clone was seen once. The chain uses TRBV7-6 and TRBJ1-1; 8 bases are a match to TRBD1. Germline V CDR1 and CDR2: SGHVS, FNYEAQ. The V gene end was trimmed by 5 bases and the J gene end by 0 bases; junction bases not matched to a gene: 5. CDR3 length equals 15 residues. CDR3 sequence (DNA): TGTGCCAGCAGCGCCCGACAGGGGCTGAACACTGAAGCTTTCTTT. Translated: CASSARQGLNTEAFF.